The 25 T cell receptor beta chains listed next were all sequenced from one sample in a study of T-cell memory formation after mild COVID-19. TCRdb re-analysed the 5' RACE reads in MiXCR, keeping a single row per CDR3 protein. The sample yields about 400,000 distinct CDR3 sequences, under 25% seen once. Input material: PBMCs or a T cell subset sorted from them (not recorded which). These receptors originate from an adult woman who had mild COVID-19 (a few samples of this study predate the infection). Cell type and time point are not known.

CDR3 sequence reads: CATSDLTGSGPQHF. DNA of the CDR3: TGTGCCACCAGTGATTTGACGGGGAGTGGGCCCCAGCATTTT. The J gene is TRBJ1-5, the V gene TRBV24-1; D gene ambiguous. The V end was cut by 0 bases, the J end by 9 bases, with 11 bases between. Germline V lookup: CDR1 KGHDR, CDR2 SFDVKD. The CDR3 contains 14 residues.

The rearrangement links TRBV5-1 to TRBJ2-3; the D gene is possibly TRBD2 (6 bases). There are 16 residues in the CDR3. V lost 3 bases, J lost 5 bases, and 19 bases lay in between. In germline, CDR1 is SGHRS, CDR2 YFSETQ. The CDR3 DNA reads as TGCGCCAGCAGCTCCTGGACCGGGACTTCGGGAGATACGCAGTATTTT. Translating gives CASSSWTGTSGDTQYF.

The chain combines TRBV5-4 with TRBJ1-3; D gene ambiguous. Germline-derived CDR1 and CDR2 are SGHNT and YYREEE (reference sequence). V was shortened by 1 base and J by 1 base, with 12 bases between the two germline ends. The CDR3 runs to 16 residues. CDR3 protein: CASSLSVGRSGNTIYF. The CDR3 DNA reads TGTGCCAGCAGCTTGTCAGTGGGCCGGTCTGGAAACACCATATATTTT.

In its sample, this clonotype was seen a few times. The J gene is TRBJ2-4, the V gene TRBV5-1, with a possible D match to TRBD2 (5 bases). The germline V and J ends were trimmed by 0 bases and 1 base, with 14 bases remaining between them. Germline values: CDR1 SGHRS, CDR2 YFSETQ. This CDR3 has 17 amino acids. CDR3 bases: TGCGCCAGCAGCTTGGGCGGGTTAGCGTCCGCCAAAAACATTCAGTACTTC. It encodes CASSLGGLASAKNIQYF.

The chain links TRBV13 to TRBJ1-1, with D possibly matching TRBD1 (5 bases). The V and J ends lost 1 base and 0 bases respectively, with 9 bases between them. The CDR3 has 15 residues. Germline V gives CDR1 PRHDT, CDR2 FYEKMQ (reference sequence). CDR3 amino acids: CASSLAGAVNTEAFF. The CDR3 coding sequence is TGTGCCAGCAGCTTAGCCGGGGCTGTGAACACTGAAGCTTTCTTT.

This clonotype has just a few counts. The chain employs TRBV3-1 and TRBJ2-2; D gene uncertain. The CDR3 contains 18 residues. Germline V CDR1 and CDR2: LGHDT, YNNKEL (reference sequence). Trimming cost V 1 base and J 2 bases, with 17 bases left between them. This chain's CDR3 is CASSQGGRPVLNTGELFF. The CDR3 DNA is TGTGCCAGCAGCCAAGGAGGTCGTCCGGTCCTCAACACCGGGGAGCTGTTTTTT.

This clonotype was counted a few times. The chain combines TRBV20-1 with TRBJ2-1; TRBD2 aligns across 12 bases. The CDR3 totals 16 residues. The V gene's germline CDR1 is DFQATT and CDR2 SNEGSKA (reference sequence). Trimming at V came to 3 bases and at J to 2 bases, leaving 5 bases not matched to a gene. CDR3 DNA sequence: TGCAGTGCTAGTAGTCTAGCGGGGGGGCCCTACAATGAGCAGTTCTTC. Protein product: CSASSLAGGPYNEQFF.

The table lists this clonotype with many counts. This chain connects TRBV3-1 to TRBJ2-7, with 8 bases matching TRBD1. Germline CDR1 is LGHDT and CDR2 is YNNKEL (reference sequence). The length of the CDR3 is 15 residues. V lost 5 bases to trimming and J lost 5 bases; unmatched junction nucleotides: 11. The CDR3 DNA is TGTGCCAGCAGCTCCCGCGACAGGGGTTTCCACGAGCAGTACTTC. It translates to CASSSRDRGFHEQYF.

There are a few counts of this clonotype. The chain carries TRBV24-1 and TRBJ2-3; 7 bases are shared with TRBD1. After removal of 5 bases from V and 5 bases from J, the junction contained 12 bases not matched to a gene. Germline CDR1 is KGHDR and CDR2 is SFDVKD. The CDR3 covers 16 residues. The DNA for the CDR3 is TGTGCCACCAGTGCCCCGCATGAGGGGGCGGGAGATACGCAGTATTTT. It yields the protein CATSAPHEGAGDTQYF.

This clonotype was seen a few times. The rearrangement links TRBV7-2 to TRBJ1-1, with D maybe TRBD1 (5 bases). CDR1 is SGHTA, CDR2 FQGNSA, per germline. CDR3 length: 12 amino acids. V was shortened by 8 bases and J by 8 bases, with 15 bases between the two germline ends. This CDR3 reads CASWGRSSEAFF. CDR3 coding DNA: TGTGCCAGCTGGGGACGTTCCTCAGAAGCTTTCTTT.

A few counts support this clonotype. This chain joins TRBV7-3 and TRBJ2-1; 9 bases line up with TRBD2. The CDR3 totals 16 residues. Germline trimming cut 0 bases from V and 4 bases from J; bases unmatched to any gene: 4. Germline V gene data show CDR1 as SGHTA and CDR2 as FQGTGA. CDR3 DNA sequence: TGTGCCAGCAGCTTAACTAGCGGGGGAGGGTACAATGAGCAGTTCTTC. Translating gives CASSLTSGGGYNEQFF.

This clonotype was picked up a small number of times. The chain links TRBV2 to TRBJ2-3; 7 bases map to TRBD2. There are 15 residues in the CDR3. The V and J ends lost 7 bases and 3 bases, in that order; junction bases with no gene match: 10. CDR1 is SNHLY and CDR2 is FYNNEI in the germline V gene. CDR3 in amino acids: CASIYAAGWTDTQYF. The CDR3 DNA reads TGTGCCAGCATATACGCAGCGGGATGGACAGATACGCAGTATTTT. Based on the CDR3 plus reference TRBV2 and TRBJ2-3, the full variable domain is EPEVTQTPSHQVTQMGQEVILRCVPISNHLYFYWYRQILGQKVEFLVSFYNNEISEKSEIFDDQFSVERPDGSNFTLKIRSTKLEDSAMYFCASIYAAGWTDTQYFGPGTRLTVL.

This clonotype turned up a few times. Here the CDR3 reads CASSYSGTTDTQYF. The CDR3 nucleotides are TGCGCCAGCAGCTATAGCGGGACCACAGATACGCAGTATTTT. This chain joins TRBV5-1 and TRBJ2-3; 8 bases line up with TRBD2. The CDR3 loop spans 14 amino acids. V gave up 3 bases and J gave up 2 bases; unmatched junction bases: 2. CDR1 is SGHRS and CDR2 is YFSETQ in the germline V gene.

J is TRBJ1-2 and V is TRBV20-1; D perhaps matches TRBD1 (6 bases). The CDR3 extends over 14 amino acids. The germline CDR1 and CDR2 sequences are DFQATT and SNEGSKA (reference sequence). Trimming removed 0 bases from V and 8 bases from J, with 16 bases in between. The CDR3 DNA reads TGCAGTGCTAGAGATGAACGGGGGGCAGGGGGCTACACCTTC. Its translation: CSARDERGAGGYTF.

This clonotype was observed at least ten times. This sequence joins TRBV5-4 and TRBJ2-2, with 8 bases lining up with TRBD2. CDR1 and CDR2 from the germline V gene are SGHNT and YYREEE (reference sequence). This CDR3 spans 15 amino acids. V shed 2 bases, J shed 4 bases, and the junction held 4 bases outside the gene matches. The CDR3 sequence: CASSFGGAGTGELFF. CDR3 coding DNA: TGTGCCAGCAGCTTCGGGGGGGCCGGCACCGGGGAGCTGTTTTTT. Combining the CDR3 with reference TRBV5-4 and TRBJ2-2 gives the whole variable domain ETGVTQSPTHLIKTRGQQVTLRCSSQSGHNTVSWYQQALGQGPQFIFQYYREEENGRGNFPPRFSGLQFPNYSSELNVNALELDDSALYLCASSFGGAGTGELFFGEGSRLTVL.

The rearrangement links TRBV29-1 to TRBJ1-1; 7 nucleotides agree with TRBD1. This CDR3 has 13 residues. Germline V gene sequence: CDR1 SQVTM, CDR2 ANQGSEA. The ends lost 6 bases at V and 5 bases at J; junction bases unmatched: 9. CDR3 nucleotide sequence: TGCAGCGTAGGCGACAGGGTTGGTACTGAAGCTTTCTTT. This translates into CSVGDRVGTEAFF.

This clonotype was counted many times. This rearrangement joins TRBV7-2 to TRBJ2-7; 12 bases line up with TRBD1. The germline V gene has CDR1 SGHTA and CDR2 FQGNSA. The CDR3 runs 16 residues. J gave up 4 bases and V 0 bases, and 4 bases lay outside the gene matches. Here the CDR3 reads CASSLAGTGGGYEQYF. The DNA for the CDR3 is TGTGCCAGCAGCTTAGCCGGGACAGGGGGCGGTTACGAGCAGTACTTC.

The J gene is TRBJ2-2, the V gene TRBV9, with 8 bases lining up with TRBD2. Germline V lookup: CDR1 SGDLS, CDR2 YYNGEE. The J segment lost 4 bases and the V segment lost 1 base, leaving 9 bases of the junction unmatched. This CDR3 has 17 residues. The CDR3 protein is CASSVLAGGPSTGELFF. DNA for the CDR3: TGTGCCAGCAGCGTACTCGCGGGAGGCCCTAGCACCGGGGAGCTGTTTTTT.

This clonotype was recorded at least ten times. The chain carries TRBV7-9 and TRBJ2-7, with 7 bases identical to TRBD1. V trimming: 1 base; J trimming: 0 bases; junction bases outside the gene matches: 3. Germline CDR1 SEHNR, CDR2 FQNEAQ (reference sequence). The CDR3 has 15 amino acids. The chain's CDR3 is CASSLGQGSSYEQYF. The CDR3 DNA is TGTGCCAGCAGCTTAGGACAGGGCAGCTCCTACGAGCAGTACTTC. Filled out from reference TRBV7-9 and TRBJ2-7, the complete variable domain reads DTGVSQNPRHKITKRGQNVTFRCDPISEHNRLYWYRQTLGQGPEFLTYFQNEAQLEKSRLLSDRFSAERPKGSFSTLEIQRTEQGDSAMYLCASSLGQGSSYEQYFGPGTRLTVT.

This clonotype was detected many times. The chain recombines TRBV29-1 with TRBJ1-2; D may be TRBD1 (5 bases). This CDR3 is built from 18 residues. V lost 0 bases, J lost 0 bases, and 20 bases lay in between. Germline V gene sequence: CDR1 SQVTM, CDR2 ANQGSEA. The DNA of the CDR3 is TGCAGCGTTGAAGATTTGGGACTGGAGGATAGGACTAACTATGGCTACACCTTC. Amino acid sequence: CSVEDLGLEDRTNYGYTF.

V and J are TRBV9 and TRBJ2-1; unclear D gene. The V and J ends lost 3 bases and 5 bases respectively, with 6 bases between them. CDR1 and CDR2 (germline): SGDLS, YYNGEE. The CDR3 length is 12 residues. The CDR3 DNA reads TGTGCCAGCAGCGGACTTGACAATGAGCAGTTCTTC. It is translated as CASSGLDNEQFF.

This clonotype was seen more than once but under ten times. The CDR3 sequence is CATSDPRDRTDTQYF. The CDR3 bases are TGTGCCACCAGTGATCCCCGGGACAGGACAGATACGCAGTATTTT. The rearrangement uses TRBV24-1 and TRBJ2-3; the match to TRBD1 covers 8 bases. Looked up from germline, CDR1 is KGHDR and CDR2 is SFDVKD. This CDR3 region has 15 residues. After removal of 3 bases from V and 3 bases from J, the junction contained 4 bases not matched to a gene.

In its sample, this clonotype was seen a few times. The rearrangement uses TRBV4-1 and TRBJ2-3, with TRBD2 matching 7 bases. Looked up from germline, CDR1 is MGHRA and CDR2 is YSYEKL. V lost 6 bases, J lost 0 bases, and 3 bases stayed unmatched. This CDR3 spans 14 amino acids. This CDR3 is CASRSGASTDTQYF. In DNA, the CDR3 is TGCGCCAGCAGAAGCGGGGCTAGCACAGATACGCAGTATTTT.

There are a few counts of this clonotype. The J gene is TRBJ2-7, the V gene TRBV15; no definite D call. Germline-derived CDR1 and CDR2 are LNHNV and YYDKDF (reference sequence). CDR3 size: 13 residues. Trimming removed 8 bases from V and 2 bases from J, with 13 bases in between. The CDR3 protein is CATGPSRAYEQYF. The CDR3 DNA reads TGTGCCACCGGACCGAGTCGGGCCTACGAGCAGTACTTC. The full variable domain, its missing parts supplied by reference TRBV15 and TRBJ2-7, is DAMVIQNPRYQVTQFGKPVTLSCSQTLNHNVMYWYQQKSSQAPKLLFHYYDKDFNNEADTPDNFQSRRPNTSFCFLDIRSPGLGDTAMYLCATGPSRAYEQYFGPGTRLTVT.

The genes are TRBV4-1 and TRBJ1-2; TRBD1 matches at 8 bases. This CDR3 spans 14 amino acids. In germline, CDR1 is MGHRA, CDR2 YSYEKL. V lost 5 bases and J lost 3; bases outside the gene matches: 5. CDR3 amino acids: CASSDKDRDYGYTF. The CDR3 nucleotides read TGCGCCAGCAGCGACAAGGACAGGGACTATGGCTACACCTTC.